This TCR beta chain came from a study of blood T cell repertoires in COVID-19 (dated by TCRdb to the early 2020s). About the full investigation: Samples covering the acute and convalescent phases of COVID-19 were provided by collaborators in the United States, Italy and Spain. The prospective study material was composed of cDNA or gDNA derived from T cells, B-cell-depleted T cells, or PBMCs. The dataset comprised deeply sampled blood TCRbeta repertoires from subjects exposed to, actively infected with, or recovered from COVID-19. The repertoires were released in a freely available public database intended as a resource for research on the immune response to SARS-CoV-2. HLA class I and class II types, where available, came from metadata supplied by the sample provider rather than from assay-based typing. Samples came from the ongoing ImmuneRACE study (first 160 participants) plus 1,254 subjects from 6 global collaborators. Nearly every sample came with metadata listing a de-identified subject ID, COVID-19 status, age in years and sex.

The collaborating institutions used their own protocols to collect whole blood in K2EDTA tubes. For TCRbeta analysis, collaborator samples were shipped as frozen whole blood, as isolated PBMCs, or as DNA extracted from either sample type. The germline V gene (reference sequence) specifies LGHDT as CDR1 and YNNKEL as CDR2. Spanning cysteine to phenylalanine, the CDR3 consists of 17 amino acids. Here the CDR3 DNA is all that survives: 51 bases in frame from base 1. Trimming takes 1 base off V and 0 bases off J; junction bases not matched to a gene: 7. On the study overall, not on this receptor specifically: The quantity of clinical and demographic metadata differed by source and by participant and was supplied without curation.

To note about this clone: Its antigen is unknown. No base quality values were provided; no much bigger clone lies one nucleotide off.

TCRbeta CDR3 regions were amplified from genomic DNA by means of the immunoSEQ Assay, a bias-controlled multiplex PCR. In the authors' own workflow: The number of nucleated cells in each sample was estimated from the amplification of reference gene primers within the assay. To quantify the absolute abundance of each unique TCRbeta CDR3 rearrangement, sequence reads were collapsed and filtered. Productive Simpson clonality was computed per sample as the square root of Simpson's diversity index over productive rearrangements. TCRdb's version of the immuneACCESS table is confined to in-frame rearrangements and falls short of the full clone set. An unresolved V gene accounts for under half of the shortfall where checked; the remainder is of unknown origin. V, J and clone size reflect that table, while D and trimming were determined from the DNA. This sample has some 150,000 clones in its table, and approximately 80% of those were observed once. The ten largest clones represent around 2.1% of the sample.

The sequence joins TRBV3-1 (or the pseudogene TRBV3-2) to TRBJ2-3; TRBD2 fits 7 bases in the junction. Sequenced material: peripheral blood. The receptor was isolated from a man aged 70 or older with acute or convalescent COVID-19. This receptor has the CDR3 CASSQGPAGLSTDTQYF. The nucleotides are TGTGCCAGCAGCCAAGGACCAGCGGGACTCAGCACAGATACGCAGTATTTT.